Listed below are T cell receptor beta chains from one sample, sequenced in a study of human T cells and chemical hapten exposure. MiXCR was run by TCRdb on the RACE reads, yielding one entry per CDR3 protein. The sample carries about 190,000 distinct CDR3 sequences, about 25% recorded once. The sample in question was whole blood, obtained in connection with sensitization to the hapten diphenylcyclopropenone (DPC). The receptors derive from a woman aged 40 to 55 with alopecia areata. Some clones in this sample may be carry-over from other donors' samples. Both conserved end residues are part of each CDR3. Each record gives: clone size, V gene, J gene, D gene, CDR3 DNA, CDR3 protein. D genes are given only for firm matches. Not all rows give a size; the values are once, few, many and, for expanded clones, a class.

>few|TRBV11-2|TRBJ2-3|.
TGTGCCAGCAGCTTAGATCAGGAGGGGAGAGGGCAGGACGATACGCAGTATTTT
CASSLDQEGRGQDDTQYF
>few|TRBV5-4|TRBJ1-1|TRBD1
TGTGCCAGCAGCCTAGAACAGGGGCGACGGAATGAAGCTTTCTTT
CASSLEQGRRNEAFF
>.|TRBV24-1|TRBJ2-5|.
TGTGCCACCAGTGATTATAAGACCCAGTACTTC
CATSDYKTQYF
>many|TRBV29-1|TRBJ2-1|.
TGCAGCGTTGTCGGTCATAAACTAGCAGCGTACAATGAGCAGTTCTTC
CSVVGHKLAAYNEQFF
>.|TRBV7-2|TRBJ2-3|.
TGTGCCAGCAGCTTTTACAGGGAGGCAGATACGCAGTATTTT
CASSFYREADTQYF
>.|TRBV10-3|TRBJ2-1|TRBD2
TGTGCCATCACCCCTTCCCCCGGGAGGGCCAATGAGCAGTTCTTC
CAITPSPGRANEQFF
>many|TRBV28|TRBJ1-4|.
TGTGCCAGCAGTTTAAGGGAGCATAATGAAAAACTGTTTTTT
CASSLREHNEKLFF
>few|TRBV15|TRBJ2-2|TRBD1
TGTGCCACCAGCAATAAGGCCCTCTCGGGGACAGGGGGTCTGGCCGGGGAGCTGTTTTTT
CATSNKALSGTGGLAGELFF
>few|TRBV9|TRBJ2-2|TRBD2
TGTGCCAGCAGCGGAGCAGGGAGGGCCAACACCGGGGAGCTGTTTTTT
CASSGAGRANTGELFF
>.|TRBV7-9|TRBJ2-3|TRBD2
TGTGCCAGCAGCTTCGGGACTAGCAAAGATACGCAGTATTTT
CASSFGTSKDTQYF
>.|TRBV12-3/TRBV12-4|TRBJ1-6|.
TGTGCCAGCAGTTTAGCCCGTTCACCCCTCCACTTT
CASSLARSPLHF
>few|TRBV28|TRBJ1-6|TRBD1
TGTGCCAGCACCATGGGACAGGGAAATTCACCCCTCCACTTT
CASTMGQGNSPLHF
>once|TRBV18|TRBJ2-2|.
TGTGCCAGCTCACCCATGGGAGTTCCGAACACCGGGGAGCTGTTTTTT
CASSPMGVPNTGELFF
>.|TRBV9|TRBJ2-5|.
TGTGCCAGCAGCGTAGACAGGGGGGGCCAAGAGACCCAGTACTTC
CASSVDRGGQETQYF
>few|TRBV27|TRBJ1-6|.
TGTGCCAGCAGTTCTCCACTCGGGTTGGGCAGCTATAATTCACCCCTCCACTTT
CASSSPLGLGSYNSPLHF
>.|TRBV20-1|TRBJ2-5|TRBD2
TGCAGTGCTAGTAGGGCGGGAGGGCCCGGGACCCAGTACTTC
CSASRAGGPGTQYF
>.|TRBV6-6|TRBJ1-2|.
TGTGCCAGCAGCTTCGGAGCACCTGGCTACACCTTC
CASSFGAPGYTF
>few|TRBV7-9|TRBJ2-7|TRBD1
TGTGCCAGCAGCTTTTTACGGCAGGGGGCTAGATGGTACTTC
CASSFLRQGARWYF
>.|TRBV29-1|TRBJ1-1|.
TGCAGCGTTGTCCGGACGGCGAACACTGAAGCTTTCTTT
CSVVRTANTEAFF
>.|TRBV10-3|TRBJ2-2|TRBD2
TGTGCCATCAGAAGCCTAGCGGGAGATGGTACCGGGGAGCTGTTTTTT
CAIRSLAGDGTGELFF
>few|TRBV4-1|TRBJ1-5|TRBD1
TGCGCCAGCAGCCCAAGACAGGGGGTCGACCAGCCCCAGCATTTT
CASSPRQGVDQPQHF
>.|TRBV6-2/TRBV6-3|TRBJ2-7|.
TGTGCCAGCAGTTACCCGGGCCAGGAGCCCTCCTACGAGCAGTACTTC
CASSYPGQEPSYEQYF
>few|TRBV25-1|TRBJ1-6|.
TGTGCCAGCAGTGAATATAGTTCACCCCTCCACTTT
CASSEYSSPLHF
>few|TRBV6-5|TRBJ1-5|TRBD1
TGTGCCAGCAGTTCGGACAGGGAAGTACAGCCCCAGCATTTT
CASSSDREVQPQHF
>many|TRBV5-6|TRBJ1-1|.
TGTGCCAGCAGCTTGGTTAAGACTGAAGCTTTCTTT
CASSLVKTEAFF
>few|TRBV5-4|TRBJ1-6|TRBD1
TGTGCCAGCAGCCATCCGGGACAGGGGAACTCACCCCTCCACTTT
CASSHPGQGNSPLHF
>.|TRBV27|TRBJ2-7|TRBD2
TGTGCCAGCAGAGCGGGAGGGCCCCCCTACGAGCAGTACTTC
CASRAGGPPYEQYF
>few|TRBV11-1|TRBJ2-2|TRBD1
TGTGCCAGCAGCCCTCGGGACAGCACCGGGGAGCTGTTTTTT
CASSPRDSTGELFF
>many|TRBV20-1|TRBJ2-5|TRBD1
TGCAGTGCCCCCGGGACAGGGGGCGCCGGAGGTTTAAGAGAGACCCAGTACTTC
CSAPGTGGAGGLRETQYF
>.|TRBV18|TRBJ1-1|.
TGTGCCAGCTCATCGAGGGACGGGGAGAACACTGAAGCTTTCTTT
CASSSRDGENTEAFF
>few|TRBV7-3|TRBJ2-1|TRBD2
TGTGCCAGCAGCCCCCTAGCGGGAACGTCCTACAATGAGCAGTTCTTC
CASSPLAGTSYNEQFF
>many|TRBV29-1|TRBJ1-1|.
TGCAGCGTTGCTGGGGAAACTGAAGCTTTCTTT
CSVAGETEAFF
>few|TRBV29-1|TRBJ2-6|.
TGCAGCGTTGAAGATCCTGCGGGGACTGGGGCCAACGTCCTGACTTTC
CSVEDPAGTGANVLTF
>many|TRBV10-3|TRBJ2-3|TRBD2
TGTGCCATCAGCGGCGGGGGGGTTTACCCAGATACGCAGTATTTT
CAISGGGVYPDTQYF
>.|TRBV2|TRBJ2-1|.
TGTGCCAGCAGTGAAGACGGGGATCCGGAGTTCTTC
CASSEDGDPEFF
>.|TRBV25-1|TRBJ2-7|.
TGTGCCAGCGGGATTTCCTACGAGCAGTACTTC
CASGISYEQYF
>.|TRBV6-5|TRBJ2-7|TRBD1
TGTGCCAGCAGTAAGGACAGGGGGCCCTACGAGCAGTACTTC
CASSKDRGPYEQYF
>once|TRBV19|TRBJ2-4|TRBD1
TGTGCCAGTAGTGGAAACAGGGGAAACATTCAGTACTTC
CASSGNRGNIQYF
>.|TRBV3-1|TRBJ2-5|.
TGTGCCAGCGGCCCTTCCTACGGAGGGGAAGAGACCCAGTACTTC
CASGPSYGGEETQYF
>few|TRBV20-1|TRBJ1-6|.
TGCAGTGCTAGAGATTTGGCGGAGAGCTCCTATAATTCACCCCTCCACTTT
CSARDLAESSYNSPLHF
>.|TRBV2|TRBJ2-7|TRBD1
TGTGCCAGCAGAGGATACAGGGGCCCTTACGAGCAGTACTTC
CASRGYRGPYEQYF
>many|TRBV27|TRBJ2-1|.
TGTGCCAGCAGTTTCAGGGAAAAGCAGTTCTTC
CASSFREKQFF
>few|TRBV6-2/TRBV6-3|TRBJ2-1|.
TGTGCCAGCAGTGCCGGGACCTTTAACAATGAGCAGTTCTTC
CASSAGTFNNEQFF
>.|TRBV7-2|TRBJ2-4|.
TGTGCCAGCAGCCCGTCTTACAGGGTTGGGGACATTCAGTACTTC
CASSPSYRVGDIQYF
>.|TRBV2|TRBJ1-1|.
TGTGCCAGCGATGACAGAGTTTCTTTCTTT
CASDDRVSFF
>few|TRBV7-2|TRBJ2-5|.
TGTGCCAGCAGCACACGGACAATACAAGAGACCCAGTACTTC
CASSTRTIQETQYF
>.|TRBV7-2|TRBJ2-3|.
TGTGCCAGCAGCGCGGGACCTCTCACAGATACGCAGTATTTT
CASSAGPLTDTQYF
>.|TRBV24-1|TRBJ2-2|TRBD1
TGTGCCACCAGTGCACGGACAGGGGCCACCGGGGAGCTGTTTTTT
CATSARTGATGELFF
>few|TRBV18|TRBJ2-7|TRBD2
TGTGCCAGCTCAAGTAGGACTAGCCCCCGCGAGCAGTACTTC
CASSSRTSPREQYF
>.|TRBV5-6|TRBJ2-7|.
TGTGCCAGCAGCTTTTCCGTCATCGATCGCTCCTACGAGCAGTACTTC
CASSFSVIDRSYEQYF
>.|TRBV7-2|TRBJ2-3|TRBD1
TGTGCCAGCAGACATCGGGACAGCCCAACAGATACGCAGTATTTT
CASRHRDSPTDTQYF
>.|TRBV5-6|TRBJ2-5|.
TGTGCCAGCAGCCCCGCAGGCGAGACCCAGTACTTC
CASSPAGETQYF
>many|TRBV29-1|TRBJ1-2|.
TGCAGCGTAGCCCACTCGACCCTATCCAACTATGGCTACACCTTC
CSVAHSTLSNYGYTF
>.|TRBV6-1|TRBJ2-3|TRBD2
TGTGCCAGCAGGTGGACTAGCAGCACAGATACGCAGTATTTT
CASRWTSSTDTQYF
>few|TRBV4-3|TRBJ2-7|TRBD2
TGCGCCAGCAGCCCTAAGGTGGGTCTAGCGGGAGAATCTGGGCCCTACGAGCAGTACTTC
CASSPKVGLAGESGPYEQYF
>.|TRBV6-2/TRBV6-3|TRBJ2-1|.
TGTGCCAGCAGTTGGGCGGCGGGGAGTGAGCAGTTCTTC
CASSWAAGSEQFF
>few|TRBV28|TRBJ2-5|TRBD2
TGTGCCAGCAGTTCCGCGGGGGGGGGCGCGGGTTGGAAGACCCAGTACTTC
CASSSAGGGAGWKTQYF